This T cell receptor (beta chain) was found in a study of blood T cell repertoires in COVID-19. Study-wide background: Samples taken during acute and convalescent COVID-19 were collected in the United States, Italy and Spain. In each case, the material was cDNA or gDNA derived from T cells, B-cell-depleted T cells, or PBMCs.

The CDR3 runs to 16 residues. Per germline, CDR1 LGHDT and CDR2 YNNKEL (reference sequence). V dropped 4 bases and J dropped 5; count of bases not matched to a gene: 8. Authors' methods: Amplifying reference gene primers gave estimates of nucleated cell counts. The method was immunoSEQ multiplex PCR; TCRdb's version includes in-frame clones alone and lacks a portion of them. V and J calls and clone size are given by that table; D and trimming were obtained from the DNA. Here the sample spans 240,000 or so clones, approximately 83% being singletons. The sequencing input was peripheral blood. V gene TRBV3-1 (or the pseudogene TRBV3-2) combines with J gene TRBJ1-4; TRBD1 aligns across 9 bases. The clonotype was recovered from a woman of 80 years or more with acute or convalescent COVID-19. The chain's CDR3 is CASSPIRDRENEKLFF. The CDR3 nucleotides read TGTGCCAGCAGCCCAATAAGGGACAGGGAAAATGAAAAACTGTTTTTT.